This T cell receptor beta chain was sequenced in a study of cytomegalovirus exposure and HLA in healthy donors. It was with 60 Vbeta and 13 Jbeta primers that the PCR ran. Repertoires were generated with immunoSEQ multiplex PCR, while TCRdb's copy carries only in-frame clones and drops some. Of about 160,000 clones detected, 70% to 80% appear once; the ten largest clones hold about 2.2%. The sample was PBMCs. This receptor was identified in a middle-aged man in good health and CMV-seronegative.

In nucleotides, the CDR3 is TGTGCCAGCAGCCTAAGCGGGGGGAACACCGGGGAGCTGTTTTTT. Residues: CASSLSGGNTGELFF. The chain couples TRBV11-3 to TRBJ2-2; 8 bases are shared with TRBD2. The length of the CDR3 is 15 residues. V trimming: 5 bases; J trimming: 1 base; junction bases outside the gene matches: 3. CDR1 and CDR2 from the germline V gene are SGHNT and YENEEA.